The 6 T cell receptor beta chains below come from one sample, sequenced in a study of early T cells in non-severe SARS-CoV-2 infection. TCRdb itself ran the 5' RACE reads through MiXCR, one entry per CDR3 protein. This sample has 80,000 or so distinct CDR3 sequences, with about an eighth found just once. The sequencing input was whole blood. All receptors derive from an adult who was a healthcare worker with PCR-confirmed SARS-CoV-2 infection or an uninfected control (not recorded which).

This clonotype was seen many times. V is TRBV28 and J is TRBJ2-4, with 7 bases that match TRBD1. V was pared by 2 bases and J by 0 bases, with 7 bases of the junction left unmatched. The germline CDR1 and CDR2 sequences are MDHEN and SYDVKM. There are 17 residues in the CDR3. CDR3 sequence reads: CASSLRQGELAKNIQYF. In DNA, the CDR3 is TGTGCCAGCAGTTTAAGGCAGGGGGAGCTAGCCAAAAACATTCAGTACTTC. Full variable domain (rest looked up from reference TRBV28 and TRBJ2-4): DVKVTQSSRYLVKRTGEKVFLECVQDMDHENMFWYRQDPGLGLRLIYFSYDVKMKEKGDIPEGYSVSREKKERFSLILESASTNQTSMYLCASSLRQGELAKNIQYFGAGTRLSVL.

This clonotype was counted at least ten times. The chain carries TRBV9 and TRBJ2-1; the D is unclear. Trimming removed 0 bases at V and 10 bases at J, with 8 bases between. Germline V gene data show CDR1 as SGDLS and CDR2 as YYNGEE. The CDR3 length is 12 residues. The CDR3 coding sequence is TGTGCCAGCAGCGTAGCTGTTGGAGAGCAGTTCTTC. Translating gives CASSVAVGEQFF.

This clonotype appeared a few times. Relative to the germline gene, one junction end is altered; a read error may explain this. DNA for the CDR3: TGTGCCTCCGGGTCGGGGACAGCCTCCACCGGCCTCCATTTT. As protein: CASGSGTASTGLHF. This chain uses TRBV10-3 with TRBJ1-6; TRBD1 agrees at 7 bases. Germline CDR1 reads ENHRY; CDR2 reads SYGVKD. This CDR3 comprises 14 residues.

V gene TRBV7-6 combines with J gene TRBJ1-4, with 9 bases lining up with TRBD1. The CDR3 is 16 residues long. The germline V gene encodes CDR1 SGHVS and CDR2 FNYEAQ. The J segment lost 6 bases and the V segment lost 4 bases, leaving 9 bases of the junction unmatched. The DNA of the CDR3 is TGTGCCAGCAGCTCTCAACCGACAGGGGGAGATGAAAAACTGTTTTTT. Translation gives CASSSQPTGGDEKLFF.

This clonotype was detected many times. The V and J genes are TRBV10-1 and TRBJ2-1; tentative D call: TRBD2 (6 bases). Between the trimmed V and J ends, which lost 5 bases and 9 bases, there was a span of 20 bases. The CDR3 consists of 15 residues. Germline CDR1 WNHNN, CDR2 SYGVQD (reference sequence). The CDR3 reads CASSTGGAGGAEQFF. The DNA for the CDR3 is TGCGCCAGCAGTACCGGCGGGGCAGGAGGTGCTGAGCAGTTCTTC.

This clonotype was counted many times. V and J are TRBV5-1 and TRBJ1-5; TRBD1 matches at 10 bases. The CDR3 is 14 amino acids. Trimming cost V 4 bases and J 12 bases; bases outside gene matches: 10. Germline-derived CDR1 and CDR2 are SGHRS and YFSETQ. In nucleotides, the CDR3 is TGCGCCAGCAGCCCCGGGACAGGGGTGGGAGGCCAGCATTTT. Protein product: CASSPGTGVGGQHF.